Following are 27 T cell receptor beta chains from one sample sequenced in a study of T cell responses to AZD1222 COVID-19 vaccine. The method was immunoSEQ multiplex PCR; TCRdb's version includes in-frame clones alone and lacks a portion of them. The sample lists about 75,000 clones, more than 75% occurring once. The source material was peripheral blood, sampled 28 days after the second AZD1222 dose. The source is an adult who received the AZD1222 COVID-19 vaccine.

The V gene is TRBV6-1, the J gene TRBJ1-1; D call uncertain. V lost 3 bases and J lost 6, with 11 bases in between. The germline gives CDR1 MNHNS, CDR2 SASEGT. The CDR3 has 13 amino acids. The CDR3 region is CASSDGLWSEAFF. For the CDR3, the DNA is TGTGCCAGCAGTGACGGGCTGTGGTCTGAAGCTTTCTTT.

This chain connects TRBV27 to TRBJ2-5; D is uncertain. The CDR3 covers 14 residues. CDR1 and CDR2 from the germline V gene are MNHEY and SMNVEV (reference sequence). Deletions cut 6 bases from V and 5 bases from J, with 16 bases between. CDR3 residues: CASSDLGSDETQYF. CDR3 sequence (DNA): TGTGCCAGCAGCGACCTGGGCTCGGACGAGACCCAGTACTTC.

This clone was found a few times. V usage is TRBV6-2 or TRBV6-3 and J usage is TRBJ1-5; D perhaps matches TRBD1 (6 bases). Germline V CDR1 and CDR2: MNHEY, SVGEGT. The V end lost 6 bases, the J end lost 4 bases, and 13 bases lay between the germline ends. The CDR3 totals 14 residues. CDR3 sequence (DNA): TGTGCCAGCAGCCACGGGGGGGCGAATCAGCCCCAGCATTTT. Protein sequence: CASSHGGANQPQHF.

The table lists this clone with a count of one. The chain couples TRBV6-6 to TRBJ1-1, with a weak D call TRBD1 (5 bases). Trimming left V 5 bases short and J 1 base short, with 8 bases between. The V gene's germline CDR1 is MNHNY and CDR2 SVGAGI (reference sequence). This CDR3 contains 13 residues. This chain's CDR3 is CASSNRQNTEAFF. Here the CDR3 DNA reads TGTGCCAGCAGTAACAGGCAGAACACTGAAGCTTTCTTT.

This rearrangement joins TRBV12-5 to TRBJ1-1, with 7 positions matching TRBD1. From germline, CDR1 is LGHNT and CDR2 FRNRAP. With V trimmed by 7 bases and J by 0 bases, 8 bases remained unmatched. The CDR3 length is 15 residues. The CDR3 protein is CASAPDRALNTEAFF. CDR3 in DNA: TGTGCTAGTGCCCCCGACAGGGCCCTGAACACTGAAGCTTTCTTT.

The chain joins TRBV9 to TRBJ1-2; 7 nucleotides agree with TRBD1. The germline V gene encodes CDR1 SGDLS and CDR2 YYNGEE. The ends lost 4 bases at V and 4 bases at J; junction bases unmatched: 10. This CDR3 is built from 15 residues. CDR3 DNA: TGTGCCAGCAGCAACCGGGACAGCCTCCTCTATGGCTACACCTTC. Translated, it gives CASSNRDSLLYGYTF.

V and J are TRBV23-1 and TRBJ2-7; 10 nucleotides match TRBD1. TRBV23-1 is annotated as an ORF whose role is uncertain. Trimming cost V 6 bases and J 6 bases; bases outside gene matches: 8. CDR3 length equals 14 residues. DNA of the CDR3: TGCGCCAGCAGGGAGACAGGGGGCCTCGGCGAGCAGTACTTC. Its translation: CASRETGGLGEQYF.

This sequence joins TRBV11-2 and TRBJ1-5; 7 bases match TRBD1. V shed 3 bases and J 3 bases; nucleotides not matched to a gene: 2. This CDR3 is 14 amino acids long. Germline lookup yields CDR1 SGHAT and CDR2 FQNNGV. CDR3 region: CASSLTGFNQPQHF. The CDR3 DNA reads TGTGCCAGCAGCTTGACAGGGTTCAATCAGCCCCAGCATTTT.

J is TRBJ1-4 and V is TRBV15; TRBD1 matches 8 bases. CDR1 is LNHNV and CDR2 is YYDKDF in the germline V gene (reference sequence). Trimming cost V 5 bases and J 6 bases; bases outside gene matches: 8. The CDR3 has 15 residues. This CDR3 is CATSSRTGFYEKLFF. CDR3 in DNA: TGTGCCACCAGCTCACGGACAGGGTTCTATGAAAAACTGTTTTTT.

This rearrangement joins TRBV19 to TRBJ1-6; the match to TRBD1 covers 7 bases. This CDR3 is built from 14 residues. V lost 5 bases, J lost 5 bases, and 3 bases stayed unmatched. The germline CDR1 and CDR2 sequences are LNHDA and SQIVND (reference sequence). CDR3 amino acids: CASSAGQNNSPLHF. DNA for the CDR3: TGTGCCAGTAGTGCGGGACAGAATAATTCACCCCTCCACTTT.

The V call is TRBV2, the J call TRBJ2-7; D is ambiguous. Trimming took 6 bases from V and 1 from J, leaving 4 bases between them. The germline V gene encodes CDR1 SNHLY and CDR2 FYNNEI. CDR3 size: 11 residues. The DNA for the CDR3 is TGTGCCAGCAGAATTTCCTACGAGCAGTACTTC. Translated, it gives CASRISYEQYF.

The CDR3 DNA follows: TGTGCCACCCGGCAGCCACAGGGTTCCTACGAGCAGTACTTC. Translating it yields CATRQPQGSYEQYF. The V call is TRBV6-6, the J call TRBJ2-7; maybe TRBD1 (6 bases). Per germline, CDR1 MNHNY and CDR2 SVGAGI (reference sequence). V shed 10 bases and J shed 1 base, with 17 bases lying between them. This CDR3 region has 14 residues.

This sequence joins TRBV5-4 and TRBJ1-2; 8 nucleotides match TRBD1. There are 14 residues in the CDR3. Trimming at V came to 1 base and at J to 4 bases, leaving 3 bases not matched to a gene. Germline CDR1 and CDR2: SGHNT and YYREEE (reference sequence). The CDR3 reads CASSLSTGGYGYTF. The CDR3 region has the DNA TGTGCCAGCAGCTTGTCAACAGGGGGCTATGGCTACACCTTC.

This clone was counted a single time. This rearrangement joins TRBV7-9 to TRBJ1-2; 10 bases line up with TRBD1. This CDR3 has 16 residues. The V gene end was trimmed by 4 bases and the J gene end by 7 bases; junction bases not matched to a gene: 12. Germline V lookup: CDR1 SEHNR, CDR2 FQNEAQ (reference sequence). CDR3 nucleotides: TGTGCCAGCAGCTCTAGGGGACAGGGGTTTGTAAGTGGCTACACCTTC. It specifies CASSSRGQGFVSGYTF.

V and J are TRBV12-5 and TRBJ1-2; a weak D match, TRBD1 (5 bases). V was clipped by 0 bases and J by 8 bases, with 19 bases between them. The CDR3 contains 16 residues. Germline-derived CDR1 and CDR2 are LGHNT and FRNRAP. The CDR3 DNA sequence: TGTGCTAGTGGTTTGGTACTTGCAGGGAAAGTCCCCGGCTACACCTTC. Translated: CASGLVLAGKVPGYTF.

The chain combines TRBV19 with TRBJ2-7; 11 bases map to TRBD2. Trimming removed 5 bases from V and 4 bases from J; junction bases left unmatched: 7. The germline CDR1 and CDR2 sequences are LNHDA and SQIVND (reference sequence). There are 15 residues in the CDR3. In DNA form, the CDR3 reads TGTGCCAGTAGTCCACTTAGCGGGAGGGAGTACGAGCAGTACTTC. This codes for CASSPLSGREYEQYF. Variable domain in full (rest from reference TRBV19 and TRBJ2-7): DGGITQSPKYLFRKEGQNVTLSCEQNLNHDAMYWYRQDPGQGLRLIYYSQIVNDFQKGDIAEGYSVSREKKESFPLTVTSAQKNPTAFYLCASSPLSGREYEQYFGPGTRLTVT.

The J gene is TRBJ2-3, the V gene TRBV11-3, with TRBD1 identical over 7 bases. The CDR3 extends over 15 amino acids. Trimming took 3 bases from V and 2 from J; bases not matched to a gene: 5. Germline V gene sequence: CDR1 SGHNT, CDR2 YENEEA. This CDR3 is CASSFRQGSTDTQYF. The CDR3 nucleotides read TGTGCCAGCAGCTTCCGACAGGGATCCACAGATACGCAGTATTTT.

The rearrangement joins TRBV30 to TRBJ1-1; no definite D call. The CDR3 spans 13 residues. Trimming took off 2 bases at V and 1 base at J, with 8 bases between the two ends. Germline loops: CDR1 GTSNPN, CDR2 SVGIG (reference sequence). Here the CDR3 reads CAWSRQSNTEAFF. The DNA for the CDR3 is TGTGCCTGGAGTAGACAATCGAACACTGAAGCTTTCTTT.

This clone was picked up a small number of times. The V and J genes are TRBV27 and TRBJ1-1, with a tentative D call TRBD1 (5 bases). V lost 6 bases and J 1 base, leaving 12 bases between the germline ends. Germline loops: CDR1 MNHEY, CDR2 SMNVEV (reference sequence). CDR3 length: 14 residues. The CDR3 is CASRRDGPNTEAFF. The CDR3 DNA follows: TGTGCCAGCAGACGGGACGGGCCGAACACTGAAGCTTTCTTT.

The chain links TRBV28 to TRBJ1-5; TRBD1 aligns across 7 bases. After removal of 4 bases from V and 0 bases from J, the junction contained 9 bases not matched to a gene. The CDR3 contains 17 residues. Germline V gene sequence: CDR1 MDHEN, CDR2 SYDVKM. The CDR3 bases are TGTGCCAGCAGTTCGCCTGGTGGGACAGCTAGCAATCAGCCCCAGCATTTT. Its protein product is CASSSPGGTASNQPQHF.

This CDR3 reads CASKRFANTGELFF. The CDR3 region has the DNA TGTGCCAGTAAGAGGTTCGCGAACACCGGGGAGCTGTTTTTT. This chain links TRBV19 with TRBJ2-2; D call uncertain. CDR1 LNHDA and CDR2 SQIVND come from the germline V gene (reference sequence). V was shortened by 7 bases and J by 0 bases, with 9 bases between the two germline ends. The CDR3 length is 14 residues.

The chain couples TRBV15 to TRBJ1-6; unclear D gene. Germline-derived CDR1 and CDR2 are LNHNV and YYDKDF (reference sequence). V was trimmed by 1 base and J by 8 bases, leaving 12 bases between them. The CDR3 totals 15 residues. This chain's CDR3 is CATSRGTPLDSPLHF. The CDR3 bases are TGTGCCACCAGCAGAGGGACCCCTCTGGATTCACCCCTCCACTTT. Looking up the rest from reference TRBV15 and TRBJ1-6 gives the full variable domain: DAMVIQNPRYQVTQFGKPVTLSCSQTLNHNVMYWYQQKSSQAPKLLFHYYDKDFNNEADTPDNFQSRRPNTSFCFLDIRSPGLGDTAMYLCATSRGTPLDSPLHFGNGTRLTVT.

The rearrangement joins TRBV24-1 to TRBJ2-1, with 8 nucleotides matching TRBD2. The germline V gene encodes CDR1 KGHDR and CDR2 SFDVKD. Trimming cost V 6 bases and J 2 bases; bases outside gene matches: 5. This CDR3 has 15 amino acids. The CDR3 protein is CATSLTSGAYNEQFF. The CDR3 nucleotides are TGTGCCACCAGTCTAACTAGCGGTGCCTACAATGAGCAGTTCTTC.

The chain carries TRBV6-5 and TRBJ1-1; no reliable D call. From germline, CDR1 is MNHEY and CDR2 SVGAGI. The CDR3 extends over 13 amino acids. Trimming left V 6 bases short and J 1 base short, with 9 bases between. The CDR3 reads CASSLGKNTEAFF. In nucleotides, the CDR3 is TGTGCCAGCAGCCTTGGGAAGAACACTGAAGCTTTCTTT.

V and J are TRBV6-1 and TRBJ2-2; 11 bases are a match to TRBD2. The length of the CDR3 is 16 residues. Trimming took 4 bases from V and 7 from J; bases not matched to a gene: 8. Germline-derived CDR1 and CDR2 are MNHNS and SASEGT. The DNA for the CDR3 is TGTGCCAGCAGTGTCCCTAGCGGGGGGTACAGCGGGGAGCTGTTTTTT. Protein sequence: CASSVPSGGYSGELFF.

This chain joins TRBV19 and TRBJ2-2; D unclear. This CDR3 comprises 13 residues. V lost 6 bases, J lost 2 bases, and 7 bases lay in between. From germline, CDR1 is LNHDA and CDR2 SQIVND (reference sequence). The CDR3, as DNA: TGTGCCAGTAGACAGAGAAACACCGGGGAGCTGTTTTTT. This translates into CASRQRNTGELFF.

This chain links TRBV10-3 with TRBJ2-5; the D call may be TRBD1 or TRBD2 (5 bases each). This CDR3 contains 15 residues. The V gene's germline CDR1 is ENHRY and CDR2 SYGVKD. Trimming removed 0 bases from V and 2 bases from J, with 10 bases in between. DNA of the CDR3: TGTGCCATCAGTGAGTCAAGAGGGGCGCAAGAGACCCAGTACTTC. Translated, it gives CAISESRGAQETQYF.